This T cell receptor (beta chain) was recorded in a study of shared clonotypes between healthy human individuals. Findings and limits, study-wide: Donors were few, which limited the genetic and exposure-history diversity represented.

Unmatched junction bases numbered 7, after V lost 5 bases and J lost 9 bases. This CDR3 is built from 14 residues. CDR1 and CDR2 from the germline V gene are MNHEY and SMNVEV (reference sequence). When replicate PCRs were run on sorted subsets, they used about 200 ng DNA, tens of thousands of T cell genomes. Assay used: immunoSEQ multiplex PCR; TCRdb lists only in-frame clones, some missing. The profile shows about 580,000 clones, nearly 98% of them singletons. This clone was detected only once. Its antigen is currently unknown. Only CD45RO-negative cells positively selected for CCR7 counted as naive CD8 cells, so terminally differentiated effector memory CD45RA+ cells were excluded. Every donor was a Caucasian adult from Nashville, Tennessee.

V is TRBV27 and J is TRBJ2-1; TRBD1 matches 10 bases. The source material was naive CD8+ T cells sorted from blood. This TCR came from a man aged 30 to 45 in good health. In DNA form, the CDR3 reads TGTGCCAGCAGTCCCTGGGACAGGGGTCCTGAGCAGTTCTTC. This codes for CASSPWDRGPEQFF.